The entry below describes one T cell receptor beta chain. The data belong to a study of human T cells and chemical hapten exposure. Turning to the study itself: Investigators sensitized around 2 cm by around 2 cm of upper inner arm skin with 2% DPC.

The sample's time point: patch test 1, 2 weeks after DPC sensitization. Described treatment: therapeutic diphenylcyclopropenone sensitization with weekly scalp DPC. TCRdb re-called the RACE reads through MiXCR, storing one row per CDR3 protein. The sample has 100,000 or so distinct CDR3 sequences, more than 9.5% seen once. This CDR3 has 14 amino acids. The germline CDR1 and CDR2 sequences are SGHRS and YFSETQ. Trimming removed 4 bases from V and 4 bases from J; junction bases left unmatched: 6. The material sequenced was whole blood, taken in connection with sensitization to the hapten diphenylcyclopropenone (DPC). The receptor's source is a middle-aged woman with alopecia areata. Some clones in this sample may be carry-over from other donors' samples. The chain joins TRBV5-1 to TRBJ2-7, with 9 nucleotides matching TRBD1. This CDR3 reads CASSGGQGGYEQYF. CDR3 DNA: TGCGCCAGCAGCGGGGGACAGGGCGGTTACGAGCAGTACTTC.